The next 4 T cell receptor beta chains were all read from a single sample in a study of shared clonotypes between healthy human individuals. CD45RO-negative CD8 cells positively selected for CCR7 made up the naive population, which excluded terminally differentiated effector memory CD45RA+ cells. Assay: immunoSEQ multiplex PCR; the TCRdb copy retains only in-frame clones and omits some. The sample yields hundreds of thousands of clones, 98% seen once. Sequenced sample: naive CD8+ T cells sorted from blood. The origin of the receptors is a young man in good health.

The chain combines TRBV18 with TRBJ1-1; no clear D. This CDR3 region has 12 residues. Trimming cost V 0 bases and J 4 bases, with 3 bases left between them. Germline CDR1 KGHSH, CDR2 LQKENI. The CDR3 coding sequence is TGTGCCAGCTCACCACCGAGCACTGAAGCTTTCTTT. It is translated as CASSPPSTEAFF.

The chain has TRBV11-2 and TRBJ1-1; 10 nucleotides match TRBD1. The length of the CDR3 is 15 residues. V lost 2 bases and J lost 5; bases outside the gene matches: 5. CDR1 SGHAT and CDR2 FQNNGV come from the germline V gene. As DNA, the CDR3 is TGTGCCAGCAGCTTATGGGACAGGGGTGGAACTGAAGCTTTCTTT. Its protein product is CASSLWDRGGTEAFF.

Written as DNA, the CDR3 is TGCGCCAGCAGCCAGGTGAAGGGAGGGCCCACTGAAGCTTTCTTT. Its protein product is CASSQVKGGPTEAFF. The J gene is TRBJ1-1, the V gene TRBV4-1; D unclear. Germline V gives CDR1 MGHRA, CDR2 YSYEKL. V was pared by 3 bases and J by 4 bases, with 15 bases between. CDR3 size: 15 residues.

The sample holds one count of this clone. The chain recombines TRBV6-1 with TRBJ1-4; 9 bases are a match to TRBD1. The germline CDR1 and CDR2 sequences are MNHNS and SASEGT. CDR3 length: 15 residues. The trim removed 6 bases at V and 7 bases at J, leaving 9 bases unmatched. CDR3 amino acids: CASREQGQGSEKLFF. CDR3 DNA sequence: TGTGCCAGCAGGGAACAGGGACAGGGAAGTGAAAAACTGTTTTTT.